Sequencing of this TCR beta chain was carried out in a study of Graves' ophthalmopathy and Graves' hyperthyroidism. TCR beta CDR3 regions were amplified from RNA transcripts. The library came from an HTBI-primed first-round RT-PCR and a second-round multiplex PCR. MiXCR, run by TCRdb on the multiplex PCR reads, gives a single entry per CDR3 protein. The top ten hold roughly 45% of the sample, which has about 240,000 distinct CDR3 sequences, approximately 42% seen once. Study results and caveats: Appearing in blood as well were most expanded thyroid clonotypes above 0.001 frequency.

Details on this clonotype: The antigen remains unidentified.

The V gene's germline CDR1 is LNHDA and CDR2 SQIVND (reference sequence). CDR3 length: 17 residues. Trimming removed 3 bases at V and 2 bases at J, with 17 bases between. The sequencing sample was made of peripheral blood. This TCR derives from an adult man with Graves' ophthalmopathy. V gene TRBV19 combines with J gene TRBJ1-3; perhaps TRBD1 as D (5 bases). The CDR3 sequence: CASSITRGPNTGNTIYF. CDR3 DNA: TGTGCCAGTAGTATTACCCGGGGACCGAATACTGGAAACACCATATATTTT.